The next 20 T cell receptor beta chains were all read from a single sample in a study of blood T cell repertoires in COVID-19. Clones were sequenced by immunoSEQ multiplex PCR, and TCRdb holds only the in-frame ones, with some missing. The table lists approximately 200,000 clones, 87% of them singletons. Input material: PBMCs or T cells enriched from blood (not recorded which). The receptor set was obtained from a man aged 18 to 35 with acute COVID-19.

The chain carries TRBV3-1 (or the pseudogene TRBV3-2) and TRBJ2-5; D perhaps matches TRBD1 (6 bases). This CDR3 is 16 amino acids long. Germline values: CDR1 LGHDT, CDR2 YNNKEL (reference sequence). V was trimmed by 1 base and J by 3 bases, leaving 15 bases between them. The CDR3, as DNA: TGTGCCAGCAGCCAAGGGCCCACAGGGACGAAAGAGACCCAGTACTTC. Translating it yields CASSQGPTGTKETQYF.

This chain links TRBV29-1 with TRBJ2-5, with 10 bases aligning to TRBD1. Germline V lookup: CDR1 SQVTM, CDR2 ANQGSEA. J gave up 2 bases and V 7 bases, and 7 bases lay outside the gene matches. CDR3 size: 14 residues. CDR3 sequence (DNA): TGCAGCGCTATAGGACAGGGGGGGCAAGAGACCCAGTACTTC. It yields the protein CSAIGQGGQETQYF.

This chain uses TRBV19 with TRBJ1-2, with TRBD1 matching 7 bases. J lost 5 bases, V lost 6 bases, and 6 bases had no gene match. CDR3 size: 13 residues. Germline loops: CDR1 LNHDA, CDR2 SQIVND (reference sequence). CDR3 DNA sequence: TGTGCCAGTAGCACTACAGGGGCGTATGGCTACACCTTC. Translating it yields CASSTTGAYGYTF. The variable domain in full, completed from reference TRBV19 and TRBJ1-2, reads DGGITQSPKYLFRKEGQNVTLSCEQNLNHDAMYWYRQDPGQGLRLIYYSQIVNDFQKGDIAEGYSVSREKKESFPLTVTSAQKNPTAFYLCASSTTGAYGYTFGSGTRLTVV.

The CDR3 nucleotides read TGTGCCAGCAGTTACCACCCCTGGGACAGGCCGTATGGCTACACCTTC. Protein: CASSYHPWDRPYGYTF. V gene TRBV6-5 combines with J gene TRBJ1-2, with 8 bases fitting TRBD1. Germline-derived CDR1 and CDR2 are MNHEY and SVGAGI. CDR3 length: 16 amino acids. The trim removed 2 bases at V and 5 bases at J, leaving 10 bases unmatched.

This chain joins TRBV10-1 and TRBJ1-5; 7 bases map to TRBD1. The trim removed 5 bases at V and 0 bases at J, leaving 4 bases unmatched. There are 15 residues in the CDR3. Looked up from germline, CDR1 is WNHNN and CDR2 is SYGVQD (reference sequence). CDR3 amino acids: CASSRTGLSNQPQHF. Written as DNA, the CDR3 is TGCGCCAGCAGTAGGACAGGACTTAGCAATCAGCCCCAGCATTTT.

This sequence joins TRBV4-1 and TRBJ1-4; D remains unclear. CDR1 is MGHRA, CDR2 YSYEKL, per germline. V was trimmed by 0 bases and J by 8 bases, leaving 7 bases between them. The CDR3 covers 13 residues. CDR3 amino acids: CASSQDRLEKLFF. The DNA for the CDR3 is TGCGCCAGCAGCCAAGACCGGTTGGAAAAACTGTTTTTT.

This clone came up once. The DNA for the CDR3 is TGCGCCAGCAGCCAAGGGACGGGGAGACATACGCAGTATTTT. It codes for CASSQGTGRHTQYF. The chain is built from TRBV4-3 and TRBJ2-3; D possibly corresponds to TRBD2 (5 bases). V was shortened by 1 base and J by 7 bases, with 12 bases between the two germline ends. The germline V gene encodes CDR1 LGHNA and CDR2 YSLEER. CDR3 size: 14 residues.

This clone has just a few counts. The chain carries TRBV4-1 and TRBJ1-3; 7 bases align to TRBD1. The CDR3 covers 16 residues. CDR1 MGHRA and CDR2 YSYEKL come from the germline V gene. J lost 0 bases, V lost 4 bases, and 6 bases had no gene match. The CDR3 protein is CASSRTGTASGNTIYF. CDR3 sequence (DNA): TGCGCCAGCAGCCGCACCGGGACAGCCTCTGGAAACACCATATATTTT.

The chain combines TRBV6-5 with TRBJ1-2; 10 bases map to TRBD1. The J segment lost 2 bases and the V segment lost 0 bases, leaving 0 bases of the junction unmatched. The CDR3 is 15 amino acids. The germline gives CDR1 MNHEY, CDR2 SVGAGI. The CDR3 nucleotides read TGTGCCAGCAGTTACTCGACAGGGGGCAACTATGGCTACACCTTC. Protein product: CASSYSTGGNYGYTF.

The chain couples TRBV6-4 to TRBJ1-1; no firm D call. The germline V and J ends were trimmed by 0 bases and 9 bases, with 11 bases remaining between them. This CDR3 has 13 amino acids. Germline loops: CDR1 MRHNA, CDR2 SNTAGT. CDR3 sequence (DNA): TGTGCCAGCAGTGACTCGGTAGGGAGGAAAGCTTTCTTT. Translation: CASSDSVGRKAFF.

V usage is TRBV18 and J usage is TRBJ2-1, with 7 bases fitting TRBD2. Germline values: CDR1 KGHSH, CDR2 LQKENI. This CDR3 region has 16 residues. V lost 6 bases and J lost 2; bases outside the gene matches: 10. Here the CDR3 DNA reads TGTGCCAGCTCGCCTAGGGCGGGAGCAGCCTACAATGAGCAGTTCTTC. Translation gives CASSPRAGAAYNEQFF.

The V and J genes are TRBV3-1 (or the pseudogene TRBV3-2) and TRBJ2-7; weak D call: TRBD2 (5 bases). The CDR3 spans 14 residues. Trimming removed 1 base at V and 7 bases at J, with 14 bases between. Germline V gene lookup returns CDR1 LGHDT and CDR2 YNNKEL (reference sequence). The CDR3 coding sequence is TGTGCCAGCAGCCAAGGGCCAGGCCGGGGTGAGCAGTACTTC. This encodes CASSQGPGRGEQYF.

The chain combines TRBV7-9 with TRBJ2-5, with 8 positions matching TRBD1. The V and J ends lost 1 base and 5 bases, in that order; junction bases with no gene match: 12. The CDR3 length is 17 residues. Germline V lookup: CDR1 SEHNR, CDR2 FQNEAQ (reference sequence). CDR3: CASSLVITRGLRETQYF. CDR3 coding DNA: TGTGCCAGCAGCTTAGTTATTACCAGGGGGCTCAGGGAGACCCAGTACTTC.

The chain couples TRBV27 to TRBJ2-7, with 7 bases fitting TRBD2. The germline V gene has CDR1 MNHEY and CDR2 SMNVEV (reference sequence). CDR3 size: 15 residues. V lost 3 bases, J lost 0 bases, and 5 bases stayed unmatched. CDR3 loop: CASSFFGTNSYEQYF. CDR3 DNA: TGTGCCAGCAGTTTCTTCGGGACTAACTCCTACGAGCAGTACTTC.

The gene calls are TRBV19 and TRBJ2-5, with 9 bases lining up with TRBD2. The CDR3 consists of 20 residues. Germline CDR1 reads LNHDA; CDR2 reads SQIVND (reference sequence). V lost 3 bases and J lost 3; bases outside the gene matches: 20. DNA of the CDR3: TGTGCCAGTAGTATTCCCTCAGTGGCTAGCGGGAACTACAACGAAGAGACCCAGTACTTC. As protein: CASSIPSVASGNYNEETQYF. Filled out from reference TRBV19 and TRBJ2-5, the complete variable domain reads DGGITQSPKYLFRKEGQNVTLSCEQNLNHDAMYWYRQDPGQGLRLIYYSQIVNDFQKGDIAEGYSVSREKKESFPLTVTSAQKNPTAFYLCASSIPSVASGNYNEETQYFGPGTRLLVL.

The chain uses TRBV29-1 and TRBJ2-7; D not certain. This CDR3 region has 12 residues. The germline V and J ends were trimmed by 4 bases and 2 bases, with 9 bases remaining between them. Germline CDR1 is SQVTM and CDR2 is ANQGSEA. The CDR3: CSVGNSTYEQYF. The DNA for the CDR3 is TGCAGCGTTGGTAACAGTACCTACGAGCAGTACTTC.

The chain carries TRBV29-1 and TRBJ2-5; possibly TRBD1 for D (5 bases). The germline CDR1 and CDR2 sequences are SQVTM and ANQGSEA. CDR3 size: 13 residues. Trimming removed 1 base at V and 1 base at J, with 7 bases between. The CDR3 protein is CSVEGRVQETQYF. The CDR3 DNA reads TGCAGCGTTGAAGGCAGGGTCCAAGAGACCCAGTACTTC. Full variable domain (outside the CDR3, taken from reference TRBV29-1 and TRBJ2-5): SAVISQKPSRDICQRGTSLTIQCQVDSQVTMMFWYRQQPGQSLTLIATANQGSEATYESGFVIDKFPISRPNLTFSTLTVSNMSPEDSSIYLCSVEGRVQETQYFGPGTRLLVL.

The chain uses TRBV28 and TRBJ2-7, with D tentatively TRBD1 (6 bases). The germline gives CDR1 MDHEN, CDR2 SYDVKM. The CDR3 runs 15 residues. The ends were cut back, 4 bases at V and 2 bases at J, with 15 bases in the middle. CDR3 protein: CASSSYREIAYEQYF. The CDR3 DNA sequence: TGTGCCAGCAGTTCATACAGGGAGATCGCCTACGAGCAGTACTTC.

The genes are TRBV6-1 and TRBJ2-7; TRBD1 agrees at 7 bases. The V segment lost 1 base and the J segment 2 bases; nucleotides outside the gene matches: 5. Germline loops: CDR1 MNHNS, CDR2 SASEGT. The CDR3 covers 15 residues. The CDR3 is CASSEVIGTAYEQYF. DNA of the CDR3: TGTGCCAGCAGTGAAGTGATCGGGACAGCCTACGAGCAGTACTTC.

This clone appeared once. The chain combines TRBV3-1 (or the pseudogene TRBV3-2) with TRBJ1-2; 8 nucleotides align to TRBD1. The ends lost 4 bases at V and 8 bases at J; junction bases unmatched: 9. Germline V CDR1 and CDR2: LGHDT, YNNKEL (reference sequence). The CDR3 has 14 amino acids. The CDR3 loop is CASSRFDRGVGYTF. The CDR3 coding sequence is TGTGCCAGCAGCCGTTTCGACAGGGGAGTCGGCTACACCTTC.